These 12 T cell receptor beta chains were all obtained from the same sample, sequenced in a study of blood T cell repertoires in COVID-19. Profiling relied on immunoSEQ multiplex PCR, and the TCRdb table lists in-frame clones only, not all of them. The table shows 200,000 to 300,000 clones, with 88% occurring only once. The sample taken for sequencing was peripheral blood. The receptors here all came from a man aged 55 to 70 who had recovered from COVID-19.

The gene calls are TRBV7-8 and TRBJ2-5, with 7 nucleotides matching TRBD1. Germline assignment: CDR1 SGHVS and CDR2 FQNEAQ. CDR3 length: 16 amino acids. Trimming cost V 1 base and J 2 bases; bases outside gene matches: 7. CDR3 in amino acids: CASSLVDRSKQETQYF. The CDR3 DNA follows: TGTGCCAGCAGCTTAGTGGACAGGAGTAAACAAGAGACCCAGTACTTC.

The chain combines TRBV6-1 with TRBJ1-2; 10 nucleotides line up with TRBD1. CDR1 and CDR2 from the germline V gene are MNHNS and SASEGT. The CDR3 consists of 16 residues. Germline trimming cut 1 base from V and 4 bases from J; bases unmatched to any gene: 6. CDR3: CASSEGGTGVAYGYTF. CDR3 nucleotides: TGTGCCAGCAGTGAAGGGGGGACAGGGGTCGCCTATGGCTACACCTTC.

The genes are TRBV18 and TRBJ1-1, with a weak D call TRBD1 (6 bases). V was trimmed by 5 bases and J by 2 bases, leaving 12 bases between them. This CDR3 is built from 14 residues. Germline V gene data show CDR1 as KGHSH and CDR2 as LQKENI. The chain's CDR3 is CASSFSDSNTEAFF. The CDR3 DNA sequence: TGTGCCAGCTCATTCTCGGACAGTAACACTGAAGCTTTCTTT.

The sample holds one count of this clone. The chain carries TRBV11-3 and TRBJ2-5; TRBD2 matches at 7 bases. CDR1 and CDR2 from the germline V gene are SGHNT and YENEEA. Germline trimming cut 3 bases from V and 5 bases from J; bases unmatched to any gene: 3. The CDR3 has 13 amino acids. Here the CDR3 DNA reads TGTGCCAGCAGCTTGGGACTAAGCGAGACCCAGTACTTC. It specifies CASSLGLSETQYF. The whole variable domain, remainder taken from reference TRBV11-3 and TRBJ2-5, is EAGVVQSPRYKIIEKKQPVAFWCNPISGHNTLYWYLQNLGQGPELLIRYENEEAVDDSQLPKDRFSAERLKGVDSTLKIQPAELGDSAVYLCASSLGLSETQYFGPGTRLLVL.

The chain recombines TRBV5-1 with TRBJ2-5; TRBD2 is a possible D gene (6 bases). The V gene's germline CDR1 is SGHRS and CDR2 YFSETQ. The CDR3 is 15 amino acids. V was shortened by 4 bases and J by 2 bases, with 15 bases between the two germline ends. The CDR3: CASSPRLVGQETQYF. In DNA form, the CDR3 reads TGCGCCAGCAGCCCGAGACTAGTTGGACAAGAGACCCAGTACTTC.

The V call is TRBV5-1, the J call TRBJ2-2; D uncertain. CDR1 SGHRS and CDR2 YFSETQ come from the germline V gene. Trimming stripped 0 bases from V and 1 base from J, with 4 bases between. This CDR3 region has 14 residues. The CDR3 bases are TGCGCCAGCAGCTTGGCCCAGAACACCGGGGAGCTGTTTTTT. This encodes CASSLAQNTGELFF.

This clone was observed once. The genes are TRBV5-5 and TRBJ2-1, with TRBD1 as a possible D gene (6 bases). CDR3 size: 15 residues. Germline loops: CDR1 SGHKS, CDR2 YYEKEE (reference sequence). V gave up 2 bases and J gave up 9 bases, with 18 bases separating them. CDR3 sequence (DNA): TGTGCCAGCAGCTTACCCGGGACACGGATGAGTGAGCAGTTCTTC. This encodes CASSLPGTRMSEQFF.

The CDR3 reads CSARIQNEQFF. CDR3 in DNA: TGCAGTGCTAGAATCCAGAATGAGCAGTTCTTC. V usage is TRBV20-1 and J usage is TRBJ2-1, with D uncertain. This CDR3 contains 11 residues. Germline V gives CDR1 DFQATT, CDR2 SNEGSKA (reference sequence). V was trimmed by 2 bases and J by 7 bases, leaving 6 bases between them.

The gene calls are TRBV24-1 and TRBJ1-2, with TRBD1 as a possible D gene (5 bases). V lost 5 bases and J lost 4, with 10 bases in between. Germline CDR1 KGHDR, CDR2 SFDVKD. The CDR3 is 13 residues long. For the CDR3, the DNA is TGTGCCACCAGTGCCCCTGACAGCTATGGCTACACCTTC. Translation gives CATSAPDSYGYTF.

The count of this clone is one. The V and J genes are TRBV11-2 and TRBJ1-2; 9 nucleotides agree with TRBD1. The CDR3 has 15 residues. The V segment lost 2 bases and the J segment 4 bases; nucleotides outside the gene matches: 5. Germline V gene data show CDR1 as SGHAT and CDR2 as FQNNGV. The CDR3 sequence: CASSLPGQGFYGYTF. The DNA for the CDR3 is TGTGCCAGCAGCTTACCGGGACAGGGATTCTATGGCTACACCTTC.

V gene TRBV24-1 combines with J gene TRBJ1-2; 9 positions agree with TRBD1. The V segment lost 5 bases and the J segment 6 bases; nucleotides outside the gene matches: 6. Per germline, CDR1 KGHDR and CDR2 SFDVKD. The CDR3 is 14 amino acids. The CDR3 loop reads CATSAAGQGHGYTF. The CDR3 nucleotides read TGTGCCACCAGTGCCGCGGGACAGGGACATGGCTACACCTTC.

The table lists this clone with a few counts. J is TRBJ2-2 and V is TRBV19; a weak D match, TRBD2 (5 bases). V gave up 3 bases and J gave up 4 bases, with 9 bases separating them. The CDR3 is 14 amino acids. Per germline, CDR1 LNHDA and CDR2 SQIVND (reference sequence). CDR3 nucleotide sequence: TGTGCCAGTAGTATGGCGCGGGCCACCGGGGAGCTGTTTTTT. Its protein product is CASSMARATGELFF.